This T cell receptor (beta chain) was observed in a study of T-cell memory formation after mild COVID-19. One entry per CDR3 protein, called by TCRdb with MiXCR from the 5' RACE reads. The sample consists of about 540,000 distinct CDR3 sequences, just over 20% of them appearing once. Concerning this clonotype: Antigen unknown.

The CDR3 is 13 amino acids. V was cut by 5 bases and J by 10 bases, with 15 bases left in between. Findings of the study overall: Clones contracting day 15 to 85 were balanced CD4/CD8; later expanders leaned CD4+.

The genes are TRBV12-3 or TRBV12-4 and TRBJ2-1; D possibly corresponds to TRBD2 (5 bases). The sequence was obtained from an adult woman who had mild COVID-19 (a few samples of this study predate the infection). Cell type and time point are not known. The sequenced material came from PBMCs or a T cell subset sorted from them (not recorded which). CDR3 loop: CASSLLAGEEQFF. In DNA, the CDR3 is TGTGCCAGCAGTCTCCTTGCGGGCGAGGAGCAGTTCTTC.